This TCR beta chain was captured by sequencing in a study of graft-versus-host responses after intestinal transplantation. The method was immunoSEQ multiplex PCR; TCRdb's version includes in-frame clones alone and lacks a portion of them. This table has approximately 15,000 clones, 75% to 85% appearing once. Processing of graft tissue released intraepithelial and lamina propria lymphocytes. The CDR3 is 15 residues long. V lost 6 bases and J lost 4, with 15 bases in between. Per germline, CDR1 ENHRY and CDR2 SYGVKD. This clone appeared a few times. The genes are TRBV10-3 and TRBJ1-4; D perhaps matches TRBD1 (6 bases). This material consisted of ileum tissue, taken roughly 110 days after intestinal transplant. This TCR derives from a human patient who received an intestinal transplant, so some T cells may come from the graft donor. CDR3 residues: CAIRATGSLNEKLFF. The DNA of the CDR3 is TGTGCCATCAGGGCCACAGGGAGCCTTAATGAAAAACTGTTTTTT.